A selection of T cell receptor beta chains follows, all from one sample in a study of technical replicates of blood from a few donors. Only in-frame clones appear in the TCRdb table, and some are missing; sequencing was by immunoSEQ multiplex PCR. The sample lists approximately 70,000 clones, 95% to 96% occurring once. Source material: T cells isolated from PBMCs. The receptors derive from a human donor in good health. Both conserved end residues are part of each CDR3. A D gene is named only where the DNA matches it firmly. Where a row states a size, it is once, few, many or the class of an expanded clone; other rows omit it.

>TRBJ1-5|-|few|TRBV6-4
CASSRGLNQPQHF
TGTGCCAGCAGTCGGGGACTCAATCAGCCCCAGCATTTT
>TRBJ1-1|-|-|TRBV9
CASSVVGGNTEAFF
TGTGCCAGCAGCGTAGTCGGGGGGAACACTGAAGCTTTCTTT
>TRBJ2-7|TRBD2|-|TRBV11-2
CASSYGGGEQYF
TGTGCCAGCAGCTACGGGGGGGGCGAGCAGTACTTC
>TRBJ2-2|TRBD2|-|TRBV7-9
CASSFFSGRWTGELFF
TGTGCCAGCAGCTTTTTCAGCGGGAGGTGGACCGGGGAGCTGTTTTTT
>TRBJ2-2|-|-|TRBV2
CASRGTYGGELFF
TGTGCCAGCAGAGGGACATATGGCGGGGAGCTGTTTTTT
>TRBJ1-2|-|-|TRBV4-1
CASSPGRGSGYTF
TGCGCCAGCAGCCCCGGAAGGGGCTCTGGCTACACCTTC
>TRBJ1-2|-|-|TRBV28
CASSRPGDYGYTF
TGTGCCAGCAGTAGGCCGGGAGACTATGGCTACACCTTC
>TRBJ1-1|TRBD1|-|TRBV9
CASSGLGTGGGSEAFF
TGTGCCAGCAGCGGATTGGGGACAGGGGGTGGATCTGAAGCTTTCTTT
>TRBJ2-1|TRBD2|-|TRBV2
CASIAGGSTEQFF
TGTGCCAGCATAGCGGGAGGATCTACTGAGCAGTTCTTC
>TRBJ2-7|-|-|TRBV10-1
CANLIYEQYF
TGCGCCAACTTAATCTACGAGCAGTACTTC
>TRBJ1-3|-|once|TRBV27
CASSEGRGNTIYF
TGTGCCAGCAGCGAGGGTCGGGGAAACACCATATATTTT
>TRBJ2-5|TRBD2|-|TRBV6-5
CASSSRSWGGETQYF
TGTGCCAGCAGTTCCCGGTCGTGGGGAGGGGAGACCCAGTACTTC
>TRBJ1-2|-|-|TRBV11-2
CASSLDRQYGYTF
TGTGCCAGCAGCTTAGATCGCCAGTATGGCTACACCTTC
>TRBJ1-5|-|-|TRBV5-8
CASSPGNPREPQHF
TGTGCCAGCTCACCAGGGAATCCTAGGGAGCCCCAGCATTTT
>TRBJ1-4|-|-|TRBV4-1
CASSQTGNEKLFF
TGCGCCAGCAGCCAGACCGGGAATGAAAAACTGTTTTTT
>TRBJ2-2|-|once|TRBV2
CASSVVLPITGELFF
TGTGCCAGCAGTGTGGTACTCCCGATCACCGGGGAGCTGTTTTTT
>TRBJ1-2|-|-|TRBV27
CAGEHYGYTF
TGTGCCGGAGAACATTATGGCTACACCTTC
>TRBJ2-5|TRBD2|-|TRBV4-1
CASSHPGLAGEETQYF
TGCGCCAGCAGCCACCCCGGGCTAGCGGGTGAAGAGACCCAGTACTTC
>TRBJ1-1|TRBD1|-|TRBV5-1
CASSVTGLNTEAFF
TGCGCCAGCAGCGTGACAGGGCTGAACACTGAAGCTTTCTTT
>TRBJ1-1|TRBD1|-|TRBV4-1
CASSQDLWTGAFF
TGCGCCAGCAGCCAAGACCTCTGGACAGGTGCTTTCTTT
>TRBJ2-3|TRBD2|-|TRBV7-6
CASSLVAAGGSDTQYF
TGTGCCAGCAGCTTAGTTGCAGCGGGGGGGTCCGATACGCAGTATTTT